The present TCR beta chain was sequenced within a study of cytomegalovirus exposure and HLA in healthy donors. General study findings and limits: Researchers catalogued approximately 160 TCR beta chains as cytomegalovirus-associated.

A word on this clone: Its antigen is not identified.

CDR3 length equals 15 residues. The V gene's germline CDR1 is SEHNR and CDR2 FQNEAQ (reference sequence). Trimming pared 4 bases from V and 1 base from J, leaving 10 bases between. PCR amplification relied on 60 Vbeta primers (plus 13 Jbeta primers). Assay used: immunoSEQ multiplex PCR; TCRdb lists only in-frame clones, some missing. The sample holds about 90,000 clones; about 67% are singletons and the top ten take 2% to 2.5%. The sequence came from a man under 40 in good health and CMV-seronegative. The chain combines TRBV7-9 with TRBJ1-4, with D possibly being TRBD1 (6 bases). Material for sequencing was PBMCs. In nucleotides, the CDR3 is TGTGCCAGCAGCTCTTTACAGGGAACTAATGAAAAACTGTTTTTT. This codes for CASSSLQGTNEKLFF.